Below are 12 T cell receptor beta chains sequenced from a single sample in a study of blood T cells in healthy people across ages. A sample-barcoded 5' primer and a J-beta primer mix were used in a second PCR of roughly 7 to 11 cycles. TCRdb ran MiXCR on the 5' RACE reads and lists one entry per CDR3 protein. The table has about 830,000 distinct CDR3 sequences, over 45% seen once; the top ten hold 22%. Sequenced input: blood. These receptors all come from a man aged 30 to 45 in good health.

J is TRBJ1-6 and V is TRBV27; possible D gene TRBD1, 5 bases. Germline loops: CDR1 MNHEY, CDR2 SMNVEV (reference sequence). The CDR3 is 13 amino acids. Deletions cut 3 bases from V and 10 bases from J, with 10 bases between. The CDR3 sequence: CASSFQWGSPLHF. In DNA form, the CDR3 reads TGTGCCAGCAGTTTCCAGTGGGGGTCACCCCTCCACTTT.

This clonotype has just a few counts. This chain connects TRBV4-3 to TRBJ2-3; unclear D gene. Germline values: CDR1 LGHNA, CDR2 YSLEER. V gave up 2 bases and J gave up 4 bases, with 13 bases separating them. The CDR3 loop spans 15 amino acids. The CDR3 here is CASSQRFGNPDTQYF. The CDR3 DNA reads as TGCGCCAGCAGCCAAAGGTTTGGGAATCCAGATACGCAGTATTTT.

The chain links TRBV6-2 or TRBV6-3 to TRBJ2-7; 8 nucleotides agree with TRBD2. The trim removed 6 bases at V and 3 bases at J, leaving 7 bases unmatched. CDR3 length: 14 amino acids. Germline V gene sequence: CDR1 MNHEY, CDR2 SVGEGT. The DNA of the CDR3 is TGTGCCAGCAGACAAGCGGGAGTAAGCTACGAGCAGTACTTC. Protein product: CASRQAGVSYEQYF.

This clonotype appeared many times. The chain has TRBV20-1 and TRBJ2-4; the D is unclear. V shed 0 bases and J shed 7 bases, with 13 bases lying between them. This CDR3 spans 14 amino acids. The V gene's germline CDR1 is DFQATT and CDR2 SNEGSKA (reference sequence). CDR3 sequence: CSARDPKASNIQYF. The CDR3 DNA reads as TGCAGTGCTAGAGATCCCAAGGCATCTAACATTCAGTACTTC.

The chain employs TRBV7-2 and TRBJ2-3; D assignment may be TRBD1 or TRBD2 (7 bases each). The germline V gene encodes CDR1 SGHTA and CDR2 FQGNSA. The V end was cut by 5 bases, the J end by 3 bases, with 15 bases between. The CDR3 is 15 amino acids. The CDR3 reads CASSRGGTVTDTQYF. The CDR3 bases are TGTGCCAGCAGCAGGGGGGGGACAGTAACAGATACGCAGTATTTT.

This clonotype has more than one count but fewer than ten. The chain combines TRBV5-1 with TRBJ2-1, with D perhaps matching TRBD1 (6 bases). The CDR3 runs to 13 residues. CDR1 and CDR2 (germline): SGHRS, YFSETQ. V was shortened by 4 bases and J by 6 bases, with 11 bases between the two germline ends. Written as DNA, the CDR3 is TGCGCCAGCAGCACTGGACAGTCCAATGAGCAGTTCTTC. It translates to CASSTGQSNEQFF.

In its sample, this clonotype was seen a few times. This rearrangement joins TRBV4-3 to TRBJ2-1; 9 nucleotides line up with TRBD2. After removal of 4 bases from V and 8 bases from J, the junction contained 6 bases not matched to a gene. The CDR3 consists of 14 residues. Looked up from germline, CDR1 is LGHNA and CDR2 is YSLEER. The CDR3 DNA reads TGCGCCAGCAGCCGAGTAGCGGGAGTTGATGAGCAGTTCTTC. As protein: CASSRVAGVDEQFF.

With regard to this clonotype: A read error may explain this, as a much larger clone is one base away. The chain has TRBV9 and TRBJ2-1; D could derive from TRBD1 or TRBD2 (5 bases each). V dropped 0 bases and J dropped 6 bases, with 7 bases sitting between them. CDR1 SGDLS and CDR2 YYNGEE come from the germline V gene. The CDR3 extends over 13 amino acids. The CDR3 DNA follows: TGTGCCAGCAGCGTAGGGGGACCCAATGAGCAGTTCTTC. This sequence encodes CASSVGGPNEQFF. The full variable domain, rest sourced from reference TRBV9 and TRBJ2-1, is DSGVTQTPKHLITATGQRVTLRCSPRSGDLSVYWYQQSLDQGLQFLIQYYNGEERAKGNILERFSAQQFPDLHSELNLSSLELGDSALYFCASSVGGPNEQFFGPGTRLTVL.

The chain is built from TRBV7-2 and TRBJ1-1; no clear D gene. The CDR3 consists of 15 residues. Trimming took 5 bases from V and 4 from J, leaving 17 bases between them. CDR1 and CDR2 (germline): SGHTA, FQGNSA. The CDR3 bases are TGTGCCAGCAGCCCCAGAATGGCCGCGCTCACTGAAGCTTTCTTT. It is translated as CASSPRMAALTEAFF.

This clonotype appeared a few times. V usage is TRBV20-1 and J usage is TRBJ2-2, with D possibly being TRBD2 (6 bases). The V end was cut by 3 bases, the J end by 3 bases, with 17 bases between. Germline loops: CDR1 DFQATT, CDR2 SNEGSKA (reference sequence). The CDR3 runs to 16 residues. CDR3 sequence: CSARLRERWDTGELFF. CDR3 nucleotide sequence: TGCAGTGCTAGGTTACGGGAGAGATGGGACACCGGGGAGCTGTTTTTT.

V usage is TRBV5-1 and J usage is TRBJ1-1, with 8 nucleotides matching TRBD1. Losses at the gene ends were 3 bases for V and 10 bases for J; bases not matched to a gene: 14. Germline assignment: CDR1 SGHRS and CDR2 YFSETQ. CDR3 size: 15 residues. The DNA for the CDR3 is TGCGCCAGCAGCTCGACAGGGGCCGGATACTCTGGAGCTTTCTTT. Encoded protein: CASSSTGAGYSGAFF.

This chain connects TRBV27 to TRBJ2-5; no reliable D call. From germline, CDR1 is MNHEY and CDR2 SMNVEV (reference sequence). Trimming took 3 bases from V and 5 from J, leaving 10 bases between them. The CDR3 runs to 13 residues. The CDR3: CASSFSSRETQYF. In DNA, the CDR3 is TGTGCCAGCAGTTTTTCTTCACGGGAGACCCAGTACTTC.